This passage covers 28 T cell receptor beta chains from one sample sequenced in a study of OX40 agonist ivuxolimab in advanced cancers. This table comes from immunoSEQ multiplex PCR, and its TCRdb copy is limited to in-frame clones, with some not included. The data show 80,000 to 100,000 clones, with 80% to 90% seen just once and around 6% held by the top ten. The sample in question was CD4+ or CD8+ T cells sorted from blood, obtained in a trial of the OX40 agonist ivuxolimab. These receptors originate from an adult with an advanced solid tumor such as melanoma, head and neck, liver or kidney cancer.

The chain recombines TRBV10-3 with TRBJ1-5, with D perhaps TRBD1 (5 bases). Germline CDR1 and CDR2: ENHRY and SYGVKD. Trimming cost V 4 bases and J 4 bases, with 17 bases left between them. The CDR3 runs to 16 residues. CDR3 residues: CAISVQGGVGNQPQHF. The CDR3 bases are TGTGCCATCAGTGTGCAGGGTGGTGTCGGAAATCAGCCCCAGCATTTT.

This chain links TRBV10-2 with TRBJ2-3, with unresolved D. Germline V gives CDR1 WSHSY, CDR2 SAAADI. The CDR3 has 11 amino acids. V lost 9 bases and J 6 bases, leaving 10 bases between the germline ends. CDR3 protein: CASQIFDTQYF. Here the CDR3 DNA reads TGCGCCAGTCAGATCTTCGATACGCAGTATTTT.

The V gene is TRBV9, the J gene TRBJ2-7; D call uncertain. CDR1 is SGDLS and CDR2 is YYNGEE in the germline V gene. The CDR3 consists of 12 residues. The V and J ends lost 4 bases and 6 bases respectively, with 11 bases between them. The CDR3: CASSPPAVEQYF. CDR3 coding DNA: TGTGCCAGCAGCCCTCCGGCAGTCGAGCAGTACTTC.

In DNA, the CDR3 is TGCGGGGTGGGCGGGAATGAGCAGTTCTTC. Translated, it gives CGVGGNEQFF. The gene calls are TRBV29-1 and TRBJ2-1, with TRBD2 as a possible D gene (5 bases). The CDR3 consists of 10 residues. CDR1 SQVTM and CDR2 ANQGSEA come from the germline V gene.

The chain carries TRBV14 and TRBJ2-7, with D possibly TRBD2 on 5 matching bases. The CDR3 has 12 residues. Germline-derived CDR1 and CDR2 are SGHDN and FVKESK. Deletions cut 4 bases from V and 2 bases from J, with 6 bases between. The CDR3 DNA reads TGTGCCAGCAGCCTCGGGACCTACGAGCAGTACTTC. Its translation: CASSLGTYEQYF.

The rearrangement joins TRBV30 to TRBJ2-2; 8 bases agree with TRBD1. Germline V gene data show CDR1 as GTSNPN and CDR2 as SVGIG (reference sequence). The CDR3 totals 15 residues. The J segment lost 10 bases and the V segment lost 3 bases, leaving 13 bases of the junction unmatched. In DNA, the CDR3 is TGTGCCTGGAGCGAAAGAGTCGCCAGGGGGCTGGAGCTGTTTTTT. Translated, it gives CAWSERVARGLELFF.

The J gene is TRBJ2-3, the V gene TRBV30, with 7 bases lining up with TRBD2. The CDR3 consists of 13 residues. The V gene's germline CDR1 is GTSNPN and CDR2 SVGIG (reference sequence). V lost 2 bases to trimming and J lost 5 bases; unmatched junction nucleotides: 4. The CDR3 region is CAWSQIAGDTQYF. Written as DNA, the CDR3 is TGTGCCTGGAGTCAAATAGCGGGAGATACGCAGTATTTT.

The rearrangement uses TRBV10-1 and TRBJ2-5, with 9 bases identical to TRBD2. The CDR3 length is 11 residues. CDR1 is WNHNN and CDR2 is SYGVQD in the germline V gene (reference sequence). V shed 11 bases and J 13 bases; nucleotides not matched to a gene: 11. In nucleotides, the CDR3 is TGCGCCGCGAGCGGGGGGCCCGCCCGGTACTTC. The encoded protein is CAASGGPARYF.

V and J are TRBV15 and TRBJ2-5; 9 bases fit TRBD2. The DNA end favors TRBJ2-7, so the J call may be wrong. This CDR3 spans 15 amino acids. CDR1 is LNHNV, CDR2 YYDKDF, per germline (reference sequence). DNA for the CDR3: TGTGCCACCAGCAGAGCGGTAGGACTAGCGTCCGAGCAGTACTTC. The encoded protein is CATSRAVGLASEQYF.

The V and J genes are TRBV15 and TRBJ2-3; TRBD2 is a possible D gene (6 bases). CDR3 length equals 14 residues. The V gene lost 6 bases and the J gene lost 2 bases, with 12 bases spanning the gap. Per the germline V gene, CDR1 is LNHNV and CDR2 is YYDKDF (reference sequence). The CDR3 spells CATSLGDSTDTQYF. The CDR3 bases are TGTGCCACCAGTCTCGGGGACTCCACAGATACGCAGTATTTT.

Notes on this clone: Other DNA sequences of this sample code for an identical CDR3. The chain carries TRBV19 and TRBJ1-3; 9 nucleotides match TRBD1. The CDR3 sequence is 14 residues long. V dropped 6 bases and J dropped 7; count of bases not matched to a gene: 7. Germline V CDR1 and CDR2: LNHDA, SQIVND (reference sequence). The CDR3, as DNA: TGTGCCAGTAGGGGACAGGGAGAGGGGAACACCATATATTTT. Translated, it gives CASRGQGEGNTIYF.

The rearrangement uses TRBV6-5 and TRBJ1-4; D may be TRBD1 (5 bases). Per the germline V gene, CDR1 is MNHEY and CDR2 is SVGAGI. Deletions cut 6 bases from V and 4 bases from J, with 15 bases between. The length of the CDR3 is 15 residues. CDR3 amino acids: CASRLTGTGNEKLFF. CDR3 sequence (DNA): TGTGCCAGCAGATTAACCGGGACCGGTAATGAAAAACTGTTTTTT.

The CDR3 DNA reads TGTGCCAGCAGCTTCGACAGGGTCCAGCCCAGAGCTTTCTTT. As protein: CASSFDRVQPRAFF. The chain links TRBV5-5 to TRBJ1-1; 7 nucleotides agree with TRBD1. CDR3 length equals 14 residues. After removal of 2 bases from V and 10 bases from J, the junction contained 11 bases not matched to a gene. Germline V gene data show CDR1 as SGHKS and CDR2 as YYEKEE (reference sequence).

The chain is built from TRBV27 and TRBJ1-5; tentatively, D is TRBD1 (5 bases). Germline V CDR1 and CDR2: MNHEY, SMNVEV (reference sequence). V lost 9 bases and J 4 bases, leaving 31 bases between the germline ends. CDR3 length: 19 residues. CDR3 residues: CASARFREKGSLKNQPQHF. The CDR3, as DNA: TGTGCCAGTGCCCGTTTCAGGGAAAAGGGCTCTTTGAAGAATCAGCCCCAGCATTTT.

The chain recombines TRBV4-3 with TRBJ2-7; 9 nucleotides match TRBD1. J lost 2 bases, V lost 8 bases, and 4 bases had no gene match. Looked up from germline, CDR1 is LGHNA and CDR2 is YSLEER. The CDR3 runs 13 residues. The CDR3 DNA is TGCGCCAGCTCACAGGGGGCCACCTACGAGCAGTACTTC. Amino acid sequence: CASSQGATYEQYF.

For the CDR3, the DNA is TGTGCCAGCACCCCCATCGCGGCGGTGGACGAGCAGTACTTC. This gives the protein CASTPIAAVDEQYF. This chain joins TRBV5-8 and TRBJ2-7, with D unresolved. Per germline, CDR1 SGHTS and CDR2 YDEGEE. The CDR3 sequence is 14 residues long. Trimming took 6 bases from V and 5 from J, leaving 18 bases between them.

This clone was picked up a small number of times. The chain couples TRBV9 to TRBJ2-7; the D gene is possibly TRBD2 (5 bases). The CDR3 length is 14 residues. The V end lost 4 bases, the J end lost 4 bases, and 15 bases lay between the germline ends. CDR1 is SGDLS and CDR2 is YYNGEE in the germline V gene. CDR3 region: CASSSTSGFYEQYF. CDR3 nucleotide sequence: TGTGCCAGCAGCTCCACCTCGGGGTTTTACGAGCAGTACTTC.

CDR3 DNA: TGTGCCAGCAGTTCTCTGCGGGCAGAAAACACCATATATTTT. Translating it yields CASSSLRAENTIYF. V is TRBV6-5 and J is TRBJ1-3; D is unclear. CDR3 length equals 14 residues. Trimming stripped 4 bases from V and 6 bases from J, with 13 bases between. Germline V gene sequence: CDR1 MNHEY, CDR2 SVGAGI.

The chain has TRBV13 and TRBJ2-7; TRBD2 matches 7 bases. Germline V CDR1 and CDR2: PRHDT, FYEKMQ (reference sequence). The CDR3 is 14 amino acids. V lost 0 bases and J lost 3; bases outside the gene matches: 2. The CDR3 is CASSLGLAVYEQYF. In nucleotides, the CDR3 is TGTGCCAGCAGCTTAGGCCTAGCGGTCTACGAGCAGTACTTC.

This rearrangement joins TRBV9 to TRBJ1-2; no firm D call. Germline V gene sequence: CDR1 SGDLS, CDR2 YYNGEE. This CDR3 is built from 14 residues. Trimming removed 3 bases from V and 8 bases from J, with 17 bases in between. The chain's CDR3 is CASSESASFVGYTF. The CDR3 DNA sequence: TGTGCCAGCAGCGAATCAGCCTCTTTCGTCGGCTACACCTTC.

This clone has only one observation. This chain joins TRBV10-3 and TRBJ1-6; D may be TRBD1 (5 bases). This CDR3 comprises 13 residues. Looked up from germline, CDR1 is ENHRY and CDR2 is SYGVKD. Trimming pared 6 bases from V and 3 bases from J, leaving 6 bases between. CDR3 residues: CAIRDSYNSPLHF. The CDR3, as DNA: TGTGCCATCAGAGACAGCTATAATTCACCCCTCCACTTT.

The rearrangement joins TRBV7-2 to TRBJ2-6; 9 bases match TRBD2. This CDR3 comprises 16 residues. Per the germline V gene, CDR1 is SGHTA and CDR2 is FQGNSA. V shed 5 bases and J 0 bases; nucleotides not matched to a gene: 2. The CDR3 bases are TGTGCCAGCAGCCGAGCGGGGGGCTCTGGGGCCAACGTCCTGACTTTC. This sequence encodes CASSRAGGSGANVLTF.

The chain combines TRBV4-1 with TRBJ1-6; D is unresolved. The V end lost 2 bases, the J end lost 0 bases, and 8 bases lay between the germline ends. The CDR3 consists of 16 residues. Germline assignment: CDR1 MGHRA and CDR2 YSYEKL. In DNA, the CDR3 is TGCGCCAGCAGCCAACAAGCTAGCTCCTATAATTCACCCCTCCACTTT. Amino acid sequence: CASSQQASSYNSPLHF.

V usage is TRBV7-9 and J usage is TRBJ2-2; possibly TRBD2 for D (6 bases). V gave up 4 bases and J gave up 1 base, with 10 bases separating them. Germline values: CDR1 SEHNR, CDR2 FQNEAQ (reference sequence). CDR3 length: 15 residues. The CDR3 loop reads CASSWGDRNTGELFF. For the CDR3, the DNA is TGTGCCAGCAGCTGGGGGGACCGGAACACCGGGGAGCTGTTTTTT. Full variable domain (remainder filled in from reference TRBV7-9 and TRBJ2-2): DTGVSQNPRHKITKRGQNVTFRCDPISEHNRLYWYRQTLGQGPEFLTYFQNEAQLEKSRLLSDRFSAERPKGSFSTLEIQRTEQGDSAMYLCASSWGDRNTGELFFGEGSRLTVL.

The gene calls are TRBV19 and TRBJ2-7; 9 nucleotides match TRBD1. Germline V gives CDR1 LNHDA, CDR2 SQIVND (reference sequence). V shed 9 bases and J 5 bases; nucleotides not matched to a gene: 14. The CDR3 consists of 15 residues. As DNA, the CDR3 is TGTGCCAGCTCCAATCCGGGACAGGGAGTCCACGAGCAGTACTTC. Translated: CASSNPGQGVHEQYF. Full variable domain (outside the CDR3, taken from reference TRBV19 and TRBJ2-7): DGGITQSPKYLFRKEGQNVTLSCEQNLNHDAMYWYRQDPGQGLRLIYYSQIVNDFQKGDIAEGYSVSREKKESFPLTVTSAQKNPTAFYLCASSNPGQGVHEQYFGPGTRLTVT.

Here the CDR3 reads CASTTGTGSYEQYF. In nucleotides, the CDR3 is TGTGCCAGCACCACCGGGACAGGGTCCTACGAGCAGTACTTC. This chain links TRBV11-2 with TRBJ2-7; TRBD1 agrees at 9 bases. Trimming at V came to 7 bases and at J to 1 base, leaving 5 bases not matched to a gene. Germline CDR1 reads SGHAT; CDR2 reads FQNNGV. The CDR3 consists of 14 residues.

This rearrangement joins TRBV9 to TRBJ1-5, with 7 bases aligning to TRBD1. The trim removed 0 bases at V and 0 bases at J, leaving 12 bases unmatched. The CDR3 consists of 19 residues. Germline CDR1 reads SGDLS; CDR2 reads YYNGEE. CDR3 loop: CASSVVGTAVPDSNQPQHF. CDR3 in DNA: TGTGCCAGCAGCGTAGTCGGGACAGCGGTTCCGGATAGCAATCAGCCCCAGCATTTT. The full variable domain, its missing parts supplied by reference TRBV9 and TRBJ1-5, is DSGVTQTPKHLITATGQRVTLRCSPRSGDLSVYWYQQSLDQGLQFLIQYYNGEERAKGNILERFSAQQFPDLHSELNLSSLELGDSALYFCASSVVGTAVPDSNQPQHFGDGTRLSIL.

The chain uses TRBV29-1 and TRBJ2-1; the match to TRBD1 covers 9 bases. The trim removed 5 bases at V and 6 bases at J, leaving 8 bases unmatched. The CDR3 contains 14 residues. The germline gives CDR1 SQVTM, CDR2 ANQGSEA. CDR3 sequence (DNA): TGCAGCGTTCGCCGGGACAGGGAGGGCAATGAGCAGTTCTTC. This encodes CSVRRDREGNEQFF.